This TCR beta chain was sequenced in a study of blood T cells in healthy people across ages. The second PCR ran roughly 6 to 11 cycles with a sample-barcoded 5' primer and J-beta primers. One entry per CDR3 protein results from TCRdb running MiXCR on the 5' RACE reads. The sample has roughly 2 million distinct CDR3 sequences, 49% seen once; the top ten hold less than 2.5%. What was sequenced was blood. This TCR derives from a woman aged 40-49 years in good health.

The CDR3 region is CASSLAFSWGASSEQFF. The CDR3 DNA sequence: TGTGCCAGCAGTTTAGCGTTTAGCTGGGGGGCCAGCAGTGAGCAGTTCTTC. The chain joins TRBV12-3 or TRBV12-4 to TRBJ2-1; D is possibly TRBD1 or TRBD2 (6 bases each). V lost 0 bases, J lost 9 bases, and 21 bases lay in between. The CDR3 covers 17 residues.